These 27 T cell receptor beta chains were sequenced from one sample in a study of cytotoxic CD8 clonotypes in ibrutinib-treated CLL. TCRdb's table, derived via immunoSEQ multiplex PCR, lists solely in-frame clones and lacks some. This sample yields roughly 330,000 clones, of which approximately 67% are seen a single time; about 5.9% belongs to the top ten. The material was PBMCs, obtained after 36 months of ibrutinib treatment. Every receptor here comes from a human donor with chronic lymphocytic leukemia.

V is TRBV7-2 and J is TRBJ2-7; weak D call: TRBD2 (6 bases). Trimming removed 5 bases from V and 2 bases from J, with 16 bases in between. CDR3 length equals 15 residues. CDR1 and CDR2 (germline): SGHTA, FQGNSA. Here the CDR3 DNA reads TGTGCCAGCAGCATGGACTACCTACGAACCTACGAGCAGTACTTC. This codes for CASSMDYLRTYEQYF.

CDR3: CASTGQSSGNTIYF. CDR3 DNA sequence: TGTGCCAGCACCGGACAGTCCTCTGGAAACACCATATATTTT. The rearrangement links TRBV7-2 to TRBJ1-3; the D gene is possibly TRBD1 (6 bases). Trimming pared 7 bases from V and 0 bases from J, leaving 10 bases between. Germline CDR1 reads SGHTA; CDR2 reads FQGNSA. The CDR3 loop spans 14 amino acids.

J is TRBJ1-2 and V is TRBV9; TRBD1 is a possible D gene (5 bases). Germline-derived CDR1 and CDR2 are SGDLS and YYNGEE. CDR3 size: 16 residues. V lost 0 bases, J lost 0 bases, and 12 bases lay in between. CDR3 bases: TGTGCCAGCAGCGTAGAGGGGTTGCAGCCTAACTATGGCTACACCTTC. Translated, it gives CASSVEGLQPNYGYTF.

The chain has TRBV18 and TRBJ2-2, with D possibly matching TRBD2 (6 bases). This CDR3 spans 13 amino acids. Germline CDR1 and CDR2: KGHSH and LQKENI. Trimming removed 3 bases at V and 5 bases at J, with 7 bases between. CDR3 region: CASSPGRTGELFF. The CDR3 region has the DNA TGTGCCAGCTCACCGGGGAGGACCGGGGAGCTGTTTTTT.

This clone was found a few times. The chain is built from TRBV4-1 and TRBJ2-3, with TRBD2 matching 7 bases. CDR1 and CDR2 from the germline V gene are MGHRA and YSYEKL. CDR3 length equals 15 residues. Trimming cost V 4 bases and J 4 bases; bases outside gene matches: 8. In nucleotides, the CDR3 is TGCGCCAGCAGCCTCGAAACTAGCGTAGCAGATACGCAGTATTTT. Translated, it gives CASSLETSVADTQYF.

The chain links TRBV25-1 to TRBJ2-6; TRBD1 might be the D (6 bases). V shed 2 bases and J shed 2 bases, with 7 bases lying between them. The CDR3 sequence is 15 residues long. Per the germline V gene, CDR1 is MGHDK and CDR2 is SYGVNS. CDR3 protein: CASSEHRAGANVLTF. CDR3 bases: TGTGCCAGCAGTGAACACAGGGCTGGGGCCAACGTCCTGACTTTC.

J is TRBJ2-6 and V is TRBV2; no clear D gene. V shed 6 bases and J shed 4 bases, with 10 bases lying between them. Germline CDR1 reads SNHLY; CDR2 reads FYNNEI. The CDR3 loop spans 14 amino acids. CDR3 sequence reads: CASSGEMGANVLTF. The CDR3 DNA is TGTGCCAGCAGCGGAGAAATGGGGGCCAACGTCCTGACTTTC.

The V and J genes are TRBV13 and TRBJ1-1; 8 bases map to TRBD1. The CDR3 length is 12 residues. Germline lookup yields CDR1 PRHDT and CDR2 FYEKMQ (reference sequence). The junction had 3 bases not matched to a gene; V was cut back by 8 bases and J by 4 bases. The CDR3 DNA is TGTGCCAGCCGTACAGGGGGCACTGAAGCTTTCTTT. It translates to CASRTGGTEAFF. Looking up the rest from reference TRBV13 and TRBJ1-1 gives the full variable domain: AAGVIQSPRHLIKEKRETATLKCYPIPRHDTVYWYQQGPGQDPQFLISFYEKMQSDKGSIPDRFSAQQFSDYHSELNMSSLELGDSALYFCASRTGGTEAFFGQGTRLTVV.

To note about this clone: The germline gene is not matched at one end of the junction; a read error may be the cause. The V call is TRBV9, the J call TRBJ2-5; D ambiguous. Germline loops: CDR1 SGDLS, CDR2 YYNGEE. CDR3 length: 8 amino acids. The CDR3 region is CASSAVDF. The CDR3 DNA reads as TGTGCCAGCAGCGCCGTGGACTTC.

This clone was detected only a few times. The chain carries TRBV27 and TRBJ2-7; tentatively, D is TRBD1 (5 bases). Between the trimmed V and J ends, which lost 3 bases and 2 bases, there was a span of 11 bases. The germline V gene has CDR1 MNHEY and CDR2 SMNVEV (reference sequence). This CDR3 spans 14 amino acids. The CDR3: CASSLAGWAYEQYF. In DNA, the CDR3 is TGTGCCAGCAGTTTGGCAGGGTGGGCCTACGAGCAGTACTTC.

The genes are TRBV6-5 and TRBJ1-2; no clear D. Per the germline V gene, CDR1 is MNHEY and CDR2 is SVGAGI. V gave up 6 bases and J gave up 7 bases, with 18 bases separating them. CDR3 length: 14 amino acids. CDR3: CASRAVSHNGGYTF. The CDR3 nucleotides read TGTGCCAGCAGGGCAGTTAGTCATAATGGTGGCTACACCTTC.

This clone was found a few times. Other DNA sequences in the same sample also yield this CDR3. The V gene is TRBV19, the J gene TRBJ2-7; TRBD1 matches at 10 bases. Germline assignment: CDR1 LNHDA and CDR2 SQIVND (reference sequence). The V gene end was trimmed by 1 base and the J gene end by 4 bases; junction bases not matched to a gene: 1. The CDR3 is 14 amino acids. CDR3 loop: CASSIGQGAYEQYF. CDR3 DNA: TGTGCCAGTAGTATAGGACAGGGGGCATACGAGCAGTACTTC.

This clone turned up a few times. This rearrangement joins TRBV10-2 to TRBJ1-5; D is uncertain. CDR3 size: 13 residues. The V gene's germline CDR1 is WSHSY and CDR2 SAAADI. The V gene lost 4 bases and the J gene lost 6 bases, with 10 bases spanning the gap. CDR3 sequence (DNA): TGCGCCAGCAGTGTGAATGGGCCTCAGCCCCAGCATTTT. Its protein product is CASSVNGPQPQHF.

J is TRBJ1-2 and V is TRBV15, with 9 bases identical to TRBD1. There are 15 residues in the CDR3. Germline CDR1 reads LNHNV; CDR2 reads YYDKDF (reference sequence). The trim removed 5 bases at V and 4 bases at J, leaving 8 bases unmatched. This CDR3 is CATSSRMDRGYGYTF. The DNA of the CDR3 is TGTGCCACCAGCTCTAGAATGGACAGGGGCTATGGCTACACCTTC.

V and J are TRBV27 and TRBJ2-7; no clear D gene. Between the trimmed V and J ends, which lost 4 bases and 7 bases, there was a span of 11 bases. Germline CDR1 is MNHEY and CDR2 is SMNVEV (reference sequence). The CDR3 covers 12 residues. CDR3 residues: CASSSFSMEQYF. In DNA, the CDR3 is TGTGCCAGCAGTTCCTTCTCAATGGAGCAGTACTTC.

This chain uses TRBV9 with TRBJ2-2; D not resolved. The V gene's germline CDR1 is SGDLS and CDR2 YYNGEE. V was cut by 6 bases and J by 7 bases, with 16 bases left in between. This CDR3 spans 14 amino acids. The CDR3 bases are TGTGCCAGCACCACAGAGCCCTCGGGCGGGGAGCTGTTTTTT. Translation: CASTTEPSGGELFF.

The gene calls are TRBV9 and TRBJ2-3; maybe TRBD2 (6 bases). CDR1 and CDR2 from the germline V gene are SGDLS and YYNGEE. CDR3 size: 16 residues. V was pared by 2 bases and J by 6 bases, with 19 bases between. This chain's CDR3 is CASSVLTSLAQDTQYF. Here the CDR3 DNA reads TGTGCCAGCAGCGTCCTTACTAGCCTAGCACAGGATACGCAGTATTTT.

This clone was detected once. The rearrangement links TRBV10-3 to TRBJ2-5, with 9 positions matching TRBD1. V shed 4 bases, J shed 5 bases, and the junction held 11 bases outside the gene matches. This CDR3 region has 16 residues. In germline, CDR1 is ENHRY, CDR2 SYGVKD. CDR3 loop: CAISGTNRGLRETQYF. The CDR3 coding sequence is TGTGCCATCAGTGGGACAAACAGGGGGCTTAGGGAGACCCAGTACTTC.

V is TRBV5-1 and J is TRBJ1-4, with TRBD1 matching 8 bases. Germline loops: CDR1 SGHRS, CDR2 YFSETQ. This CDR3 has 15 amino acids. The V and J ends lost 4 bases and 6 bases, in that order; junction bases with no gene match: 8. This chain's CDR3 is CASSQGQGRDEKLFF. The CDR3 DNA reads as TGCGCCAGCAGCCAAGGACAGGGCCGCGATGAAAAACTGTTTTTT. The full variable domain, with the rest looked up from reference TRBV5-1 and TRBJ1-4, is KAGVTQTPRYLIKTRGQQVTLSCSPISGHRSVSWYQQTPGQGLQFLFEYFSETQRNKGNFPGRFSGRQFSNSRSEMNVSTLELGDSALYLCASSQGQGRDEKLFFGSGTQLSVL.

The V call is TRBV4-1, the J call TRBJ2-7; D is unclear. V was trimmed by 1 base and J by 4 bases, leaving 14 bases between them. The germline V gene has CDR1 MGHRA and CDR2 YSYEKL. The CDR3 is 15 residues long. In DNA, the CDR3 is TGCGCCAGCAGCCAAGTAAACTCTCCTTGGTACGAGCAGTACTTC. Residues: CASSQVNSPWYEQYF.

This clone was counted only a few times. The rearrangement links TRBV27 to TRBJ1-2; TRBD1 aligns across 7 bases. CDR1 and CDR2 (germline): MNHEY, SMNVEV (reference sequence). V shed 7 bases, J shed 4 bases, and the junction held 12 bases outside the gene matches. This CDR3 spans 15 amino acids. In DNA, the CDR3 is TGTGCCAGCACCGCGGACAGGCTACTCTCCTATGGCTACACCTTC. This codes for CASTADRLLSYGYTF.

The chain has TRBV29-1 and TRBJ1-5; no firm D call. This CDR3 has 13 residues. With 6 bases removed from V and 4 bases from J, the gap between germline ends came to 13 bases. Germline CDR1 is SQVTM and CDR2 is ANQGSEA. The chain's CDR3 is CSVSDGLNQPQHF. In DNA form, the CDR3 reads TGCAGCGTGTCAGACGGGCTAAATCAGCCCCAGCATTTT.

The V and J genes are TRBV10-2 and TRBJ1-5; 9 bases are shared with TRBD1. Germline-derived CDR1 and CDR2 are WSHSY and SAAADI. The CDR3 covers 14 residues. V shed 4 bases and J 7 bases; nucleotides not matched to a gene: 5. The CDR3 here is CASSATGGGQPQHF. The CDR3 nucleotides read TGCGCCAGCAGTGCGACAGGGGGAGGGCAGCCCCAGCATTTT.

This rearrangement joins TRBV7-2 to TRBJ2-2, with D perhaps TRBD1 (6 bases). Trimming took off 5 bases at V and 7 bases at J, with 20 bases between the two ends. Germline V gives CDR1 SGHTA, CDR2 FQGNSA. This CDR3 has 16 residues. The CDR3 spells CASSNLGTNVYGELFF. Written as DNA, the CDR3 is TGTGCCAGCAGCAATCTCGGGACAAACGTATACGGGGAGCTGTTTTTT.

CDR3 in amino acids: CASSLVRRVHGYTF. CDR3 DNA sequence: TGTGCCAGCAGCTTGGTGCGCAGGGTCCATGGCTACACCTTC. This chain joins TRBV5-6 and TRBJ1-2, with D possibly matching TRBD1 (5 bases). Germline CDR1 SGHDT, CDR2 YYEEEE. The CDR3 loop spans 14 amino acids. Trimming stripped 0 bases from V and 6 bases from J, with 12 bases between. The full variable domain, completed using reference TRBV5-6 and TRBJ1-2, is DAGVTQSPTHLIKTRGQQVTLRCSPKSGHDTVSWYQQALGQGPQFIFQYYEEEERQRGNFPDRFSGHQFPNYSSELNVNALLLGDSALYLCASSLVRRVHGYTFGSGTRLTVV.

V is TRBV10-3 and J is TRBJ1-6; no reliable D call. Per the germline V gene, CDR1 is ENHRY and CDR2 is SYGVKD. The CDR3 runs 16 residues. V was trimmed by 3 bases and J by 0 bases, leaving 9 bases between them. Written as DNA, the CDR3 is TGTGCCATCAGTGACTACGGGAGCTCCTATAATTCACCCCTCCACTTT. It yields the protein CAISDYGSSYNSPLHF.

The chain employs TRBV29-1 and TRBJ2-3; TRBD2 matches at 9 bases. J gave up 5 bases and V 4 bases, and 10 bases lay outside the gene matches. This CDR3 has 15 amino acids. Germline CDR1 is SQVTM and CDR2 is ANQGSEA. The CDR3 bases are TGCAGCGTTGGGGGCGGGAGGGCCACTGGAGATACGCAGTATTTT. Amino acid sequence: CSVGGGRATGDTQYF.